This TCR beta chain was observed in a study of OX40 agonist ivuxolimab in advanced cancers. This clone appeared a few times. The antigen remains unidentified. Points from the study as a whole: Within 6 weeks, CD4+ and CD8+ blood T cells expanded clonally at 0.1 to 3.0 mg/kg. Researchers report that CD8+ T cells had, on average, more expanded clones than CD4+.

Some clones are missing from TCRdb's copy, which holds only in-frame ones; the method was immunoSEQ multiplex PCR. Counted here are tens of thousands of clones, roughly 85% occurring once; the ten biggest clones make up approximately 2.3%. The CDR3 extends over 15 amino acids. V was clipped by 3 bases and J by 7 bases, with 18 bases between them. CDR1 is KGHSH, CDR2 LQKENI, per germline. Sequencing was performed on CD4+ or CD8+ T cells sorted from blood, taken in a trial of the OX40 agonist ivuxolimab. The chain uses TRBV18 and TRBJ1-2, with unresolved D. The receptor's source is an adult with an advanced solid tumor such as melanoma, head and neck, liver or kidney cancer. CDR3 loop: CASSPPLTVASGYTF. CDR3 DNA: TGTGCCAGCTCACCCCCGTTGACTGTCGCTAGTGGCTACACCTTC.